This T cell receptor (beta chain) was found in a study of cytomegalovirus exposure and HLA in healthy donors (dated 2017 in TCRdb). Notes on the research overall: In an earlier analysis of some 550 of the donors, approximately 300 Gb of sequence data and roughly 100 million unique TCR beta sequences from 180 million or so T cells were reported. An early release covering approximately 600 HLA-typed donors comprised 250 to 350 gigabases of sequencing data and approximately 85 million unique TCR sequences. The genetic ancestry cluster associated with self-reported Caucasian donors included 70% to 85% of the roughly 390 genotyped donors. The aim of the study was to test whether cataloging public T cell receptors could identify signatures of past pathogen exposure. The study used immunosequencing to profile the T cell repertoires of 666 subjects and linked those repertoires to cytomegalovirus serostatus. In addition to the first cohort of roughly 670 subjects, a separate validation cohort of 120 different subjects was used. High-throughput TCR immunosequencing, statistical association of individual TCRs with disease status, and machine learning were combined to predict cytomegalovirus infection status. In a later analysis, previously published TCR beta repertoires from some 640 donors were re-analyzed and high-resolution HLA genotyping was added so that TCR occurrence patterns could be studied. In the later analysis, no new phenotypic data were used to find candidate immune exposures; instead, reliance was placed on TCR beta sequences and their occurrence across donors. In an earlier analysis of 500 to 650 of the donors, high-throughput TCR beta sequencing was used to judge whether each TCR beta V gene segment behaved as functional or pseudogenic. Alongside the repertoire data, information on donor age, sex, ethnicity and CMV serostatus was compiled. A later genetic analysis used genome-wide SNP genotypes for about three fifths of the 666 donors, treating that subset as a discovery cohort. All discovery cohort repertoires had been generated on a single sequencing platform. HLA typing covered class I and class II loci at four-digit resolution. Typing coverage differed by locus: A, B, C, DRB1 and DQB1 were typed in about 620-640 donors, DQA1 in about 500, DPA1 in approximately 600, and DPB1 in 472. Roughly 5 DR-DQ haplotypes were handled as single units for association and clustering because linkage in the cohort was strong. Across 300 to 400 genotyped donors of the cohort, an average of roughly 200,000 unique TCR beta nucleotide sequences per donor were sequenced, and roughly a sixth of those sequences were non-productive. What the authors observed across the whole study: Immune exposure information for the cohort was limited to CMV serostatus. Most CMV-associated TCR beta chains appeared to be HLA-restricted in a later analysis, and the HLA associations seemed to be driven largely by CMV exposure. The cohort was sequenced for TCR beta chains only, and without alpha or paired-chain data the features that could be detected were limited. Correlated functional status among segregating V segments might reflect linkage disequilibrium, but an unknown experimental factor could not be ruled out. Because counts were too low, approximately 18 rarely observed V segments, including chromosome 9 orphons, were excluded from the earlier analysis of 587 of the donors. Compared with the 666-donor mean, donors in an Asian-associated ancestry cluster had fewer N-insertions in productive TCRs, according to a later genetic analysis. Broadly in line with IMGT annotations, most TCR beta V segments showed up in productive rearrangements about 87% or about 30% of the time in an earlier analysis of 450 to 750 of the donors. In the study, 150 to 200 TCR beta chains were listed as associated with cytomegalovirus. Assigning TCR associations to individual alleles was difficult when HLA alleles, especially DR and DQ, strongly co-occurred. The authors suggested that the approach could potentially be extended to other disease states and immunological phenotypes. A later analysis reported that several top co-occurrence clusters appeared linked to parvovirus B19, influenza, CMV and Epstein-Barr virus. The sequencing pipeline was judged likely to have produced a cluster of highly shared sequence variants as a technical artifact. At a false discovery rate of 0.05, a later analysis linked under 20,000 TCR beta sequences to specific HLA alleles. Cytomegalovirus status was reported to be diagnosed by the classifier with high specificity and sensitivity in both the original and validation cohorts. A few of the identified cytomegalovirus-associated TCR beta chains were confirmed in vitro to be specific for cytomegalovirus antigens. Most TCR sequences were seen in very few donors, while some public TCRs were found in many individuals. Compared with equally common non-associated chains, HLA-associated TCR beta chains in a later analysis were more clonally expanded and had lower generation probabilities. A further reported finding was that TCR beta sequences accurately predicted the HLA-A and HLA-B alleles for most subjects in the first cohort. In a later analysis, TCR association rates were found to vary across HLA loci, with the most associated TCRs seen for DRB1 alleles and the fewest for HLA-C alleles. HLA typing was unavailable for some donors at each locus, so association tests used only the typed subset. A later genetic analysis associated a missense DCLRE1C variant with V-gene and J-gene trimming of TCR beta chains, and an independent cohort replicated the association. Because the 87-base-pair reads could not distinguish some IMGT-functional V segments, including TRBV6-2 and TRBV6-3, those segments were excluded. Presence/absence analyses assumed roughly uniform sequencing depth across donors, an assumption that may not hold.

V is pared back by 2 bases and J by 0 bases, with 16 bases lying between the germline termini. From its cysteine to its phenylalanine, the CDR3 spans 17 amino acids. Here the CDR3 DNA is all that survives: 51 bases in frame from base 1. CDR1 SGHNT and CDR2 YYREEE were looked up in the germline V gene (reference sequence). The method behind the library was the immunoSEQ multiplex PCR assay. For the multiplex PCR, a mixture combining 60 forward primers for TCR Vbeta segments and 13 reverse primers for TCR Jbeta segments was used. A multiplex PCR assay on genomic DNA amplified the CDR3 region of rearranged TCR beta genes. On the Illumina HiSeq System, the amplified TCR beta libraries were sequenced as 87-base-pair reads. Turning to the authors' computational methods: In a later analysis, roughly 80 million unique TCR beta chains were counted across the approximately 640 repertoires, and approximately 11 million of these chains were shared by at least two donors. A nearest-neighbor algorithm error-corrected the raw reads and collapsed the reads into unique sequences, merging closely related sequences to remove PCR and sequencing errors. To assign V, D and J gene segments, CDR3 sequences were aligned to IMGT reference sequences. For a sequence to be retained, a match of at least six nucleotides to both a V gene segment and a J gene segment was required. Rearrangements were classified as productive when the CDR3 lacked stop codons and remained in frame with V and J, and all other rearrangements were classified as non-productive. CDR3 was defined according to IMGT convention as the region running from the second conserved V-encoded cysteine to the conserved J-encoded phenylalanine. Sequences without an unambiguous match to a single V gene segment were excluded from the earlier analysis of about 600 of the donors. An earlier analysis of about 600 of the donors called V segments functional above 56.7% productive rearrangements and segregating when the between-donor standard deviation exceeded 5%. A statistical classification framework was developed to diagnose cytomegalovirus status using the catalog of TCR beta chain sequences. In a later analysis, V and J genes were assigned by comparing TCR nucleotide sequences against IMGT/GENE-DB human TR gene sequences. A later analysis assigned CDR3 sequences and most-parsimonious VDJ recombination scenarios with the TCRdist pipeline. In a later analysis, each TCR beta chain was defined by its CDR3 amino acid sequence together with its V-gene family, and reads without a unique V-gene family were excluded. In a later analysis, around 600 highly shared, low-generation-probability nucleotide sequences were removed to address suspected cross-contamination and a sequencing artifact. In a later analysis, a clonal expansion index was calculated for each public chain from normalized within-repertoire ranks of inferred template counts. In a later analysis, generation probabilities were computed using a VDJ recombination model fitted to out-of-frame rearrangements, and the results were checked against IGoR. In a later analysis, TCR-TCR, TCR-HLA and TCR-CMV co-occurrence was scored with hypergeometric tests, and a repertoire-size bias correction was applied to TCR pairs. False discovery rates were estimated in a later analysis by permuting HLA or CMV assignments 20 times. In a later analysis, co-occurring TCRs were grouped with DBSCAN, and TCRdist sequence similarity was added when clustering was performed within HLA-allele-positive subsets. Repertoires with fewer than 30,000 or more than 120,000 public chains were left out of co-occurrence clustering, as were four to six repertoires with anomalous nucleotide sharing. Entries here come from immuneACCESS through TCRdb and include only in-frame sequences with V and J called. Some clones fail to appear in such tables; in the studies checked, an unresolved V gene covers under half of the shortfall, and the cause of the remainder is unknown. V, J and clone size are those of that table, while D and trimming were read from the DNA. The sample records about 180,000 clones, approximately 84% of which are singletons. The ten most abundant clones make up 0.95% to 1.3% of the sample.

In total, more than 500 healthy bone marrow donors made up the cohort. At the time of sampling, every cohort member was nominally healthy, though immune exposures that went unrecorded were likely present. The donor tested CMV seronegative and was one of the 352 seronegative cohort members. A peripheral blood sample was collected from each donor, and TCR beta sequencing was performed on peripheral blood mononuclear cells. The Qiagen DNeasy Blood Extraction Kit was used to extract genomic DNA from the blood cell samples. Turning to this clone: Its binding antigen is unknown. Base quality data are lacking; no much larger clone is found one base away.

Sequenced input: PBMCs. The sequence was obtained from a young man in good health and CMV-seronegative. The V gene is TRBV5-4 and the J gene is TRBJ2-3, with TRBD1 as a weak D call on 6 bases. The CDR3 is CASSLVQGATSTDTQYF. In nucleotide form, the sequence is TGTGCCAGCAGCTTAGTACAGGGTGCTACTAGCACAGATACGCAGTATTTT. The reference TRBV5-4 and TRBJ2-3 proteins fill in what lies around the CDR3, so the full variable domain reads ETGVTQSPTHLIKTRGQQVTLRCSSQSGHNTVSWYQQALGQGPQFIFQYYREEENGRGNFPPRFSGLQFPNYSSELNVNALELDDSALYLCASSLVQGATSTDTQYFGPGTRLTVL.